This T cell receptor beta chain was profiled in a study of T-cell memory formation after mild COVID-19. Study outcomes and limitations: Chiefly within CM and EM were the contracting CD4+ clones; CD8+ ones were within EMRA.

Turning to this clonotype: Antigen unknown.

A single record per CDR3 protein comes from TCRdb applying MiXCR to the 5' RACE reads. The sample lists under 250,000 distinct CDR3 sequences; approximately 15% were seen once. The TCR comes from an adult woman who had mild COVID-19 (a few samples of this study predate the infection). Cell type and time point are not known. Material: PBMCs or a T cell subset sorted from them (not recorded which).

The CDR3 sequence is CSVLGTSGPTDTQYF. The CDR3 region has the DNA TGCAGCGTCCTCGGGACTAGCGGACCCACAGATACGCAGTATTTT. V usage is TRBV29-1 and J usage is TRBJ2-3, with 11 positions matching TRBD2. CDR1 and CDR2 from the germline V gene are SQVTM and ANQGSEA. With V trimmed by 6 bases and J by 2 bases, 7 bases remained unmatched. The CDR3 totals 15 residues.